What follows are 21 T cell receptor beta chains derived from one specimen sequenced in a study of blood T cell repertoires in COVID-19. The table came from immunoSEQ multiplex PCR; TCRdb's copy has only in-frame clones and leaves some out. The sample includes over 400,000 clones, about nine tenths of them seen just once. The sequenced material came from PBMCs or T cells enriched from blood (not recorded which). These receptors all stem from a woman aged 60-75 years who had recovered from COVID-19.

V is TRBV7-2 and J is TRBJ2-7, with D maybe TRBD2 (5 bases). Germline V gene lookup returns CDR1 SGHTA and CDR2 FQGNSA. Trimming removed 5 bases at V and 4 bases at J, with 9 bases between. The CDR3 is 12 amino acids. In nucleotides, the CDR3 is TGTGCCAGCAGCCCACGGGGATACGAGCAGTACTTC. It yields the protein CASSPRGYEQYF.

This chain uses TRBV6-5 with TRBJ1-6; D is possibly TRBD1 (5 bases). V lost 4 bases and J lost 6, with 13 bases in between. This CDR3 is built from 15 residues. Germline CDR1 and CDR2: MNHEY and SVGAGI. This CDR3 reads CASSSLTGRNSPLHF. In nucleotides, the CDR3 is TGTGCCAGCAGTTCCCTTACAGGTCGTAATTCACCCCTCCACTTT.

As DNA, the CDR3 is TGTGCCAGCATTAAATTGGACAGGCTTGGCAATCAGCCCCAGCATTTT. It specifies CASIKLDRLGNQPQHF. The genes are TRBV28 and TRBJ1-5; the match to TRBD1 covers 7 bases. Trimming at V came to 7 bases and at J to 2 bases, leaving 11 bases not matched to a gene. The V gene's germline CDR1 is MDHEN and CDR2 SYDVKM. This CDR3 has 16 residues. Together with reference TRBV28 and TRBJ1-5, the CDR3 gives the full variable domain: DVKVTQSSRYLVKRTGEKVFLECVQDMDHENMFWYRQDPGLGLRLIYFSYDVKMKEKGDIPEGYSVSREKKERFSLILESASTNQTSMYLCASIKLDRLGNQPQHFGDGTRLSIL.

J is TRBJ2-3 and V is TRBV7-9; TRBD2 matches 8 bases. Per the germline V gene, CDR1 is SEHNR and CDR2 is FQNEAQ (reference sequence). The length of the CDR3 is 15 residues. The trim removed 3 bases at V and 7 bases at J, leaving 9 bases unmatched. The CDR3 protein is CASSFVSGGGYTQYF. CDR3 in DNA: TGTGCCAGCAGCTTTGTTTCTGGCGGGGGGTATACGCAGTATTTT.

This clone appeared a single time. The chain employs TRBV2 and TRBJ2-2; 10 bases agree with TRBD2. This CDR3 region has 19 residues. V gave up 4 bases and J gave up 3 bases; unmatched junction bases: 14. Germline V CDR1 and CDR2: SNHLY, FYNNEI. The DNA of the CDR3 is TGTGCCAGCAGTGCCCACTCTCCGGGACTAGCGTTGGACACCGGGGAGCTGTTTTTT. Translated, it gives CASSAHSPGLALDTGELFF.

This clone has just one count. The chain joins TRBV10-3 to TRBJ2-1, with TRBD1 matching 10 bases. Unmatched junction bases numbered 10, after V lost 4 bases and J lost 7 bases. The CDR3 totals 16 residues. Germline V gene data show CDR1 as ENHRY and CDR2 as SYGVKD. CDR3 amino acids: CAISAGQGTKGNEQFF. In nucleotides, the CDR3 is TGTGCCATCAGTGCGGGACAGGGGACGAAAGGGAATGAGCAGTTCTTC.

DNA for the CDR3: TGTGCCACCGCACTAATGAACACTGAAGCTTTCTTT. Translated, it gives CATALMNTEAFF. The chain carries TRBV15 and TRBJ1-1; D unclear. The V end lost 8 bases, the J end lost 0 bases, and 7 bases lay between the germline ends. The CDR3 extends over 12 amino acids. Germline V gene sequence: CDR1 LNHNV, CDR2 YYDKDF (reference sequence).

V usage is TRBV7-8 and J usage is TRBJ2-2; maybe TRBD1 (6 bases). Looked up from germline, CDR1 is SGHVS and CDR2 is FQNEAQ. Trimming stripped 5 bases from V and 4 bases from J, with 11 bases between. The CDR3 loop spans 14 amino acids. CDR3: CASSLGHPTGELFF. CDR3 DNA sequence: TGTGCCAGCAGCCTGGGACACCCCACCGGGGAGCTGTTTTTT.

In this sample, this clone turned up once. J is TRBJ1-2 and V is TRBV7-2, with a tentative D call TRBD1 (5 bases). V lost 6 bases, J lost 8 bases, and 16 bases lay in between. Germline V gene sequence: CDR1 SGHTA, CDR2 FQGNSA. This CDR3 comprises 13 residues. The CDR3 is CASSEAPAGGYTF. In DNA, the CDR3 is TGTGCCAGCAGTGAAGCCCCGGCAGGGGGCTACACCTTC.

The rearrangement uses TRBV6-5 and TRBJ1-1, with 10 bases aligning to TRBD1. V lost 6 bases and J lost 11; bases outside the gene matches: 12. The germline V gene encodes CDR1 MNHEY and CDR2 SVGAGI. This CDR3 spans 14 amino acids. The CDR3 here is CASSLPGTGEGAFF. The CDR3 DNA is TGTGCCAGCAGCTTACCTGGGACAGGGGAAGGCGCTTTCTTT.

This clone has just a few counts. The V gene is TRBV2, the J gene TRBJ1-1, with D tentatively TRBD1 (5 bases). The CDR3 is 14 amino acids. The germline V gene has CDR1 SNHLY and CDR2 FYNNEI. V lost 5 bases, J lost 3 bases, and 13 bases lay in between. CDR3 residues: CASSRPGTYTEAFF. For the CDR3, the DNA is TGTGCCAGCAGTAGGCCGGGGACTTACACTGAAGCTTTCTTT.

The rearrangement joins TRBV2 to TRBJ1-1; possible D gene TRBD1, 6 bases. Trimming stripped 2 bases from V and 0 bases from J, with 16 bases between. Germline V gives CDR1 SNHLY, CDR2 FYNNEI. The CDR3 has 17 residues. The CDR3 nucleotides read TGTGCCAGCAGTGAACAGGGGACGCCTTCAGTGAACACTGAAGCTTTCTTT. Translation: CASSEQGTPSVNTEAFF.

With respect to this clone: This sample also contains other DNA sequences that code for the same CDR3. The chain combines TRBV7-2 with TRBJ2-6; possibly TRBD1 for D (6 bases). Trimming took off 5 bases at V and 0 bases at J, with 11 bases between the two ends. The CDR3 spans 16 residues. The V gene's germline CDR1 is SGHTA and CDR2 FQGNSA. CDR3 protein: CASSPQGFSGANVLTF. The CDR3 bases are TGTGCCAGCAGCCCCCAGGGGTTCTCTGGGGCCAACGTCCTGACTTTC.

This chain joins TRBV27 and TRBJ1-5; a weak D match, TRBD1 (6 bases). The CDR3 totals 12 residues. Germline V gives CDR1 MNHEY, CDR2 SMNVEV (reference sequence). V lost 6 bases and J lost 7, with 10 bases in between. DNA of the CDR3: TGTGCCAGCAGCCAACAGGGACAGCCCCAGCATTTT. Amino acid sequence: CASSQQGQPQHF.

This chain links TRBV4-1 with TRBJ2-5; 8 bases line up with TRBD1. V lost 3 bases and J lost 5; bases outside the gene matches: 8. This CDR3 is 15 amino acids long. Germline lookup yields CDR1 MGHRA and CDR2 YSYEKL. Here the CDR3 DNA reads TGCGCCAGCAGCCAGACAGGGGTGGTATTGGAGACCCAGTACTTC. Encoded protein: CASSQTGVVLETQYF.

The gene calls are TRBV7-8 and TRBJ1-1; D ambiguous. CDR3 length: 12 residues. CDR1 is SGHVS, CDR2 FQNEAQ, per germline. Trimming shortened V by 5 bases and J by 10 bases, and 14 bases separated the two germline ends. The DNA for the CDR3 is TGTGCCAGCAGCCCTGAGTCCCCCGGAGCTTTCTTT. It translates to CASSPESPGAFF.

The chain recombines TRBV15 with TRBJ2-5; 7 bases line up with TRBD2. V dropped 1 base and J dropped 3; count of bases not matched to a gene: 5. Germline lookup yields CDR1 LNHNV and CDR2 YYDKDF (reference sequence). The CDR3 is 15 residues long. As DNA, the CDR3 is TGTGCCACCAGCAGAGGGGAGGGTGGCGAAGAGACCCAGTACTTC. Its protein product is CATSRGEGGEETQYF. Together with reference TRBV15 and TRBJ2-5, the CDR3 gives the full variable domain: DAMVIQNPRYQVTQFGKPVTLSCSQTLNHNVMYWYQQKSSQAPKLLFHYYDKDFNNEADTPDNFQSRRPNTSFCFLDIRSPGLGDTAMYLCATSRGEGGEETQYFGPGTRLLVL.

This chain uses TRBV18 with TRBJ1-1; tentative D call: TRBD1 (5 bases). V dropped 4 bases and J dropped 2 bases, with 11 bases sitting between them. Germline V gene sequence: CDR1 KGHSH, CDR2 LQKENI. CDR3 size: 14 residues. For the CDR3, the DNA is TGTGCCAGCTCACACGACAGTCTTAACACTGAAGCTTTCTTT. Encoded protein: CASSHDSLNTEAFF.

This CDR3 is CASRLGGRTEAFF. CDR3 DNA: TGTGCCAGTAGGCTAGGGGGCAGGACTGAAGCTTTCTTT. The chain carries TRBV19 and TRBJ1-1; 7 bases fit TRBD1. CDR3 length: 13 residues. The V gene's germline CDR1 is LNHDA and CDR2 SQIVND (reference sequence). V lost 6 bases and J lost 5; bases outside the gene matches: 6.

The J gene is TRBJ1-4, the V gene TRBV9; 8 nucleotides align to TRBD1. V shed 0 bases, J shed 5 bases, and the junction held 6 bases outside the gene matches. The CDR3 spans 16 residues. Germline CDR1 SGDLS, CDR2 YYNGEE. The CDR3 sequence: CASSVGDRRSNEKLFF. Written as DNA, the CDR3 is TGTGCCAGCAGCGTAGGGGACAGGCGTTCGAATGAAAAACTGTTTTTT.

The chain employs TRBV5-1 and TRBJ2-7; weak D call: TRBD1 (6 bases). The germline V and J ends were trimmed by 2 bases and 2 bases, with 14 bases remaining between them. This CDR3 comprises 15 residues. The germline V gene has CDR1 SGHRS and CDR2 YFSETQ. The CDR3 DNA reads as TGCGCCAGCAGCTTTGGGTGGGACATACCCTACGAGCAGTACTTC. It yields the protein CASSFGWDIPYEQYF.